This TCR beta chain is from a study of blood T cells in healthy people across ages. This clonotype occurred once. A J-beta primer mix and a sample-barcoded 5' primer were used in a second PCR of about 7 to 12 cycles. Using its own MiXCR run on the 5' RACE reads, TCRdb lists one record per CDR3 protein. Of 650,000 to 900,000 distinct CDR3 sequences listed, 62% are singletons. This CDR3 has 14 residues. CDR1 is DFQATT, CDR2 SNEGSKA, per germline (reference sequence). The V end was cut by 3 bases, the J end by 8 bases, with 17 bases between. The chain recombines TRBV20-1 with TRBJ2-1; D is possibly TRBD2 (6 bases). The source material was blood. This sequence originates from a man aged 30 to 45 in good health. CDR3 coding DNA: TGCAGTGCTAGCTTAGCGGCGAATAAGGATGAGCAGTTCTTC. This sequence encodes CSASLAANKDEQFF.